The clone carrying this T cell receptor (beta chain) was picked up one time. The antigen is undetermined. The junction departs from the called germline gene at one end, perhaps through a read error. These data come from a study of response to subunit inactivated influenza vaccine. Whole-study findings and limits: Authors suggested few new T cells are recruited by each seasonal influenza vaccination.

TCRdb ran MiXCR on the RT-PCR reads and lists one entry per CDR3 protein. Of 500,000 to 600,000 distinct CDR3 sequences listed, 10% to 15% are singletons. The CDR3 spans 13 residues. From germline, CDR1 is LGHDT and CDR2 YNNKEL (reference sequence). Specimen: PBMCs from blood, collected about 40 days after vaccination. This sequence was found in a man aged 45-65 years who received an inactivated influenza vaccine. J is TRBJ1-1 and V is TRBV3-1; unclear D gene. The CDR3 loop reads CASSQGPPTEVFF. DNA for the CDR3: TGTGCCAGCAGCCAAGGACCCCCTACTGAAGTTTTCTTT.